A single sample is the source of the 5 T cell receptor beta chains below, sequenced in a study of radiotherapy plus CTLA-4 blockade in lung cancer. Repertoires were generated with immunoSEQ multiplex PCR, while TCRdb's copy carries only in-frame clones and drops some. This repertoire shows about 45,000 clones, roughly 60% found once; its top ten account for approximately 17%. Sequences were derived from peripheral blood, sampled from a patient treated with radiotherapy plus ipilimumab. The receptors originated from a human donor with non-small cell lung cancer who had a partial response to radiotherapy plus ipilimumab.

This clone was observed a few times. One end of the junction is discordant with germline, which a read error may explain. The rearrangement links TRBV2 to TRBJ2-7; D ambiguous. This CDR3 has 10 amino acids. The V gene's germline CDR1 is SNHLY and CDR2 FYNNEI. In DNA, the CDR3 is TGTGCCAGCAGTGGGCTAGTCTACTTCTTC. Protein product: CASSGLVYFF. Full variable domain (remainder filled in from reference TRBV2 and TRBJ2-7): EPEVTQTPSHQVTQMGQEVILRCVPISNHLYFYWYRQILGQKVEFLVSFYNNEISEKSEIFDDQFSVERPDGSNFTLKIRSTKLEDSAMYFCASSGLVYFFGPGTRLTVT.

V usage is TRBV25-1 and J usage is TRBJ2-7; 7 bases match TRBD1. The CDR3 sequence is 16 residues long. Per germline, CDR1 MGHDK and CDR2 SYGVNS. V gave up 3 bases and J gave up 4 bases; unmatched junction bases: 12. CDR3 nucleotides: TGTGCCAGCAGTGAGAACAGGGGATTCCCACCGTACGAGCAGTACTTC. Amino acids: CASSENRGFPPYEQYF.

The rearrangement links TRBV6-5 to TRBJ2-4; 8 bases line up with TRBD1. The CDR3 runs 15 residues. Germline CDR1 and CDR2: MNHEY and SVGAGI. V dropped 5 bases and J dropped 6; count of bases not matched to a gene: 9. The CDR3 loop is CASSGDRQIGNIQYF. Written as DNA, the CDR3 is TGTGCCAGCAGTGGGGACAGGCAGATCGGAAACATTCAGTACTTC.

The CDR3 region has the DNA TGCGCCAGCAGCCAGGTAAGACAGGGGCGCACTGAAGCTTTCTTT. Amino acids: CASSQVRQGRTEAFF. The J gene is TRBJ1-1, the V gene TRBV4-3, with 8 bases that match TRBD1. CDR3 length: 15 amino acids. The germline V gene has CDR1 LGHNA and CDR2 YSLEER. With 3 bases clipped from V and 4 bases from J, the junction kept 7 bases outside the gene matches.

Note on this clone: An end of the junction does not agree with germline; a read error may underlie this. This sequence joins TRBV4-1 and TRBJ1-2; D is possibly TRBD1 (5 bases). This CDR3 has 14 amino acids. Germline V gene data show CDR1 as MGHRA and CDR2 as YSYEKL. CDR3 in DNA: TGTGCCAGCAGCCAAGAAGGGGCAGTCTATGGCTACACCTTC. It encodes CASSQEGAVYGYTF.